The sequence of this TCR beta chain was determined in a study of T cell responses to AZD1222 COVID-19 vaccine (dated by TCRdb to the early 2020s). For the wider study: AZD1222 recipients given second doses at about 4 weeks or at about 12 weeks were pooled, since spike-specific TCR depth and breadth were not found to differ between the two schedules. Trial participants were enrolled into age subgroups of 18-55, 56-69 and 70-plus years, which contained approximately 150, 28 and 58 TCR-sequenced participants, respectively. A total of about 250 trial participants underwent TCR sequencing, of whom nearly 210 had received two doses of AZD1222 and roughly 26 had received two doses of the MenACWY control vaccine.

Of note for this clone: Its cognate antigen has yet to be identified. Qualities for individual bases were not recorded, and no much larger clone is one base off.

The CDR3 regions of human TCRbeta chains were subjected to immunosequencing. The published analysis was carried out like this. TCRs in the repertoires were compared against a reference library of SARS-CoV-2-specific TCRs that had been generated with the MIRA antigen-specificity platform. Breadth was defined as the fraction of unique TCRs that were SARS-CoV-2-associated, and depth was defined as the fraction of total T cells that were SARS-CoV-2-associated. Each spike-specific TCR was assigned to its reactive spike region and to a CD4 or CD8 class using the MIRA data. Log10-transformed breadth and depth values were compared by one-way ANOVA with Sidak's multiple comparisons tests. As stored in TCRdb, this immuneACCESS dataset retains in-frame rearrangements with V and J assigned. A fraction of the clones does not appear; measured against another copy, unresolved V genes explain less than half of the discrepancy, and the remainder lacks a known reason. Clone size and the V and J calls come from that table; the DNA yielded D and trimming. The sample table records approximately 160,000 clones; around nine tenths of these occur just once. 5% of the sample goes to the ten largest clones.

Sample time point, as interpreted from the label and publication: baseline before first vaccination. Samples from vaccinated people were obtained from the UK trials COV001 and COV002, which included a single-blind randomized controlled phase 2/3 trial of AZD1222 (ChAdOx1 nCoV-19) in healthy adults. For TCRbeta chain sequencing, PBMC samples were collected from trial participants at day 0 and at day 28 after the second dose. The full study reports these points: Only six AZD1222 recipients were SARS-CoV-2 seropositive at baseline, limiting conclusions about previously exposed vaccinees. Participants were mostly white British, with more females than males. The authors suggested clonal diversity may have been underestimated. In the small 56-69-year group, the increase in depth fell short of significance, most likely because of low power. Spike-specific TCR breadth and depth rose significantly after two AZD1222 doses compared with day 0 and with MenACWY recipients. Nearly half of unique spike-specific TCRs reportedly recognized epitopes outside regions mutated in the B.1.351 and B.1.1.7 variants. Because no samples from the day 14 peak response were available, repertoires could be characterized only after the peak T cell response. The vaccine-associated CD4 TCRs covered the entire spike protein, and the dominant responses fell in regions 160-218 and 743-854.

From a lookup of the germline V gene (reference sequence), CDR1 and CDR2 are LNHDA and SQIVND. Including cysteine and phenylalanine, the CDR3 has 20 amino acids. The read is trimmed to its CDR3 DNA, 60 bases read in frame from base 1. V has 6 bases trimmed and J has 6 bases trimmed; junction bases matching no gene number 21. The sequences come from peripheral blood, collected on day 0 of AZD1222 vaccination. This clonotype was sampled from an adult in good health. The sequence links TRBV19 to TRBJ2-1; TRBD2 fits 12 bases in the junction. The DNA is TGTGCCAGTAGCACCTTGGGGCTAGCGGGAGGGCCTACCAGGGGCAATGAGCAGTTCTTC. It translates to CASSTLGLAGGPTRGNEQFF.